This TCR beta chain was retrieved from a study of shared clonotypes between healthy human individuals. Here immunoSEQ multiplex PCR was the method, and the copy in TCRdb shows in-frame clones only, minus some. The sample carries around 480,000 clones, around 79% recorded once. Germline V lookup: CDR1 SGDLS, CDR2 YYNGEE. The CDR3 sequence is 15 residues long. V lost 0 bases, J lost 4 bases, and 7 bases stayed unmatched. This sequence was found in a woman in her 40s in good health. Some clones in this sample may be carry-over from other donors' samples. J is TRBJ2-7 and V is TRBV9, with 7 bases that match TRBD2. Material for sequencing was PBMCs. CDR3 nucleotide sequence: TGTGCCAGCAGCGTAGGATCAGCGGGAATTTACGAGCAGTACTTC. It encodes CASSVGSAGIYEQYF.